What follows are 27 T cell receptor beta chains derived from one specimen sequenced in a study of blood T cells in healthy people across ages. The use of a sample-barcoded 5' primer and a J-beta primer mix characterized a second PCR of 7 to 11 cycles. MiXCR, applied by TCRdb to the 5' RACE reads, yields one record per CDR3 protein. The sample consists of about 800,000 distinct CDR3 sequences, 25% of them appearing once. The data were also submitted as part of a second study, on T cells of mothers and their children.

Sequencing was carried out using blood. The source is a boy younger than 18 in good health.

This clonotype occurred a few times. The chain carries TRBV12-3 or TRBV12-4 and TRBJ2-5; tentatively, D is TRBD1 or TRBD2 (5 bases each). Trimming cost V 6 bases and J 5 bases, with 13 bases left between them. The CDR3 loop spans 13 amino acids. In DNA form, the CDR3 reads TGTGCCAGCAGCACGATCTGGGGGGAGACCCAGTACTTC. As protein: CASSTIWGETQYF.

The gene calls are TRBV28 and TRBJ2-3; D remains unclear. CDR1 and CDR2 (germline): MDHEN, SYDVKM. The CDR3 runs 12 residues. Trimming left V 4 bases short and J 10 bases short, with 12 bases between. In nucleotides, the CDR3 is TGTGCCAGCAGTTCCGCTGTGCTGTCGCAGTATTTT. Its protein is CASSSAVLSQYF.

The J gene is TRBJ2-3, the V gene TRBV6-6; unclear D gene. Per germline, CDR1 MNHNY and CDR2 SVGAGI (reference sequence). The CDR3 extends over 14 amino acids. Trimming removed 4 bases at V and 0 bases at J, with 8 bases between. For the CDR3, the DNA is TGTGCCAGCAGTTTCGAAACAAGCACAGATACGCAGTATTTT. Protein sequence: CASSFETSTDTQYF.

The CDR3 reads CASSYSSGSGQPQHF. In DNA form, the CDR3 reads TGTGCCAGCAGTTACTCTTCAGGGTCGGGGCAGCCCCAGCATTTT. The genes are TRBV6-2 or TRBV6-3 and TRBJ1-5, with a tentative D call TRBD1 (5 bases). The V end lost 0 bases, the J end lost 7 bases, and 13 bases lay between the germline ends. This CDR3 region has 15 residues. Germline CDR1 is MNHEY and CDR2 is SVGEGT.

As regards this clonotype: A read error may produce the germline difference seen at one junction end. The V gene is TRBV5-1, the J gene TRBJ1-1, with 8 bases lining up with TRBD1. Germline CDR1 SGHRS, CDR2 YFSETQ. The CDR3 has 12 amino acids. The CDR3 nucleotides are TGTGCCAGCAGCTTAGGACAGGGACAAGCTTTCTTT. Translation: CASSLGQGQAFF. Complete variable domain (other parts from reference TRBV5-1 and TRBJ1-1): KAGVTQTPRYLIKTRGQQVTLSCSPISGHRSVSWYQQTPGQGLQFLFEYFSETQRNKGNFPGRFSGRQFSNSRSEMNVSTLELGDSALYLCASSLGQGQAFFGQGTRLTVV.

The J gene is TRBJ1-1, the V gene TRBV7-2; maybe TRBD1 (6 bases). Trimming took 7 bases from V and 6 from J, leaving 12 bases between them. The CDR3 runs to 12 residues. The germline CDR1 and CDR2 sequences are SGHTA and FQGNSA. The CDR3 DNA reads TGTGCCAGCACCTCGGGGGGCCCTGAAGCTTTCTTT. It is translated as CASTSGGPEAFF.

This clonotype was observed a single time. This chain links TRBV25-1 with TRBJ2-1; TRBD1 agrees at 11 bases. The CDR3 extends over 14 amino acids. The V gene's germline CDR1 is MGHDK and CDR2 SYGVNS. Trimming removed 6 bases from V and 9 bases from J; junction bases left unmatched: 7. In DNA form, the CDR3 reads TGTGCCAGCAGGGTGGACAGGGGGCTTGGTGAGCAGTTCTTC. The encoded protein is CASRVDRGLGEQFF.

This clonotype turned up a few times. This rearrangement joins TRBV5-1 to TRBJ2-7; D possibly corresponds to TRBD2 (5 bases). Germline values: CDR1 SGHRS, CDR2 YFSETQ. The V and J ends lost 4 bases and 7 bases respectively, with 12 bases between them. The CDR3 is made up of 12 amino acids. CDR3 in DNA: TGCGCCAGCAGCCCCGGACGGGGAGAGCAGTACTTC. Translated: CASSPGRGEQYF.

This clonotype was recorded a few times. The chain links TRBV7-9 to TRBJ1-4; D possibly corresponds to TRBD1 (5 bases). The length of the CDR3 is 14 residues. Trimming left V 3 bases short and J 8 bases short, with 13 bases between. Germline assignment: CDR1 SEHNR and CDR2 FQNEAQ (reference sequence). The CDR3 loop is CASSFGGVEEKLFF. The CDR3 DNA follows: TGTGCCAGCAGCTTCGGGGGAGTGGAGGAAAAACTGTTTTTT.

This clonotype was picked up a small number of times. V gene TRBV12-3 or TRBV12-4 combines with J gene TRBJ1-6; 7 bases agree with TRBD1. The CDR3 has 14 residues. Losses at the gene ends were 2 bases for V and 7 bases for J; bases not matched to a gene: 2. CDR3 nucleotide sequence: TGTGCCAGCAGTTTAACGGGACAGAATTCACCCCTCCACTTT. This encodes CASSLTGQNSPLHF.

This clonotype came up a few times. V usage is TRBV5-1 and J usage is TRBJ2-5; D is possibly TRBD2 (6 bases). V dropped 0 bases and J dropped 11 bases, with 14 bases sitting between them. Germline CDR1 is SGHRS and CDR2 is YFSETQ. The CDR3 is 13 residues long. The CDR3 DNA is TGCGCCAGCAGCTTGGACGGCGGTCGGGAGCAGTACTTC. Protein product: CASSLDGGREQYF. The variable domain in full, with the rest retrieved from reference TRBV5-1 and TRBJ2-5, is KAGVTQTPRYLIKTRGQQVTLSCSPISGHRSVSWYQQTPGQGLQFLFEYFSETQRNKGNFPGRFSGRQFSNSRSEMNVSTLELGDSALYLCASSLDGGREQYFGPGTRLLVL.

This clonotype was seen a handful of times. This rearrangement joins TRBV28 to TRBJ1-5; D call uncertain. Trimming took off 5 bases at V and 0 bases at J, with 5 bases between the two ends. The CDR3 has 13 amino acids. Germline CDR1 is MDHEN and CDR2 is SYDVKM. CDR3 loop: CASSDYSNQPQHF. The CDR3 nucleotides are TGTGCCAGCAGTGATTATAGCAATCAGCCCCAGCATTTT.

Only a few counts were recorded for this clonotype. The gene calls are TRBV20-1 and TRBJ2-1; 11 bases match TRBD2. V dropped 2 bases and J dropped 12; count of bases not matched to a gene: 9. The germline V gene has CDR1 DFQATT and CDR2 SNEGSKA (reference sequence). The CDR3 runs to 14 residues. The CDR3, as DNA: TGCAGTGCTAGACCGGGACTAGCGGCCTTGGGGCAGTTCTTC. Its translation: CSARPGLAALGQFF.

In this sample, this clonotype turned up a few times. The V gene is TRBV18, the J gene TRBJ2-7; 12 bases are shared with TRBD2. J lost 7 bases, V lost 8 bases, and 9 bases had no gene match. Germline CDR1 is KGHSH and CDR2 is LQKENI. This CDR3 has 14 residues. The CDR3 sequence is CASTQTSGGFEQYF. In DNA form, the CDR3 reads TGTGCCAGCACCCAAACTAGCGGGGGGTTTGAGCAGTACTTC. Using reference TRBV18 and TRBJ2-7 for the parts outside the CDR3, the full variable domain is NAGVMQNPRHLVRRRGQEARLRCSPMKGHSHVYWYRQLPEEGLKFMVYLQKENIIDESGMPKERFSAEFPKEGPSILRIQQVVRGDSAAYFCASTQTSGGFEQYFGPGTRLTVT.

The CDR3 region is CASSLSQGGNYGYTF. The CDR3 DNA reads TGTGCCAGCAGTTTGTCACAGGGGGGTAACTATGGCTACACCTTC. This chain uses TRBV12-3 or TRBV12-4 with TRBJ1-2, with 8 bases that match TRBD1. V lost 3 bases and J lost 1; bases outside the gene matches: 4. This CDR3 spans 15 amino acids.

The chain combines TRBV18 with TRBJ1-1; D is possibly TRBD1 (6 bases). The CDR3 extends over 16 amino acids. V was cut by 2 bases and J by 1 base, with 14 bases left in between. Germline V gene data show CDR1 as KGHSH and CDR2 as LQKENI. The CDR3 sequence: CASSPSLGHPNTEAFF. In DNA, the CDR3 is TGTGCCAGCTCACCAAGTTTGGGACATCCGAACACTGAAGCTTTCTTT.

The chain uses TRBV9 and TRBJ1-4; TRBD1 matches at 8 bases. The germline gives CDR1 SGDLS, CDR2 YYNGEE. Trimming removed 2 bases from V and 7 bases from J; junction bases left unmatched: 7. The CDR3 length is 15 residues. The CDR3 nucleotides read TGTGCCAGCAGCGTTACAGGGGGTTTGGGTGAAAAACTGTTTTTT. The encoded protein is CASSVTGGLGEKLFF.

DNA of the CDR3: TGCAGTTTGCGGGAGCCTACCGGGGAGCTGTTTTTT. Residues: CSLREPTGELFF. The V call is TRBV20-1, the J call TRBJ2-2; 7 bases match TRBD2. CDR1 is DFQATT and CDR2 is SNEGSKA in the germline V gene (reference sequence). The CDR3 covers 12 residues. V dropped 8 bases and J dropped 5; count of bases not matched to a gene: 5.

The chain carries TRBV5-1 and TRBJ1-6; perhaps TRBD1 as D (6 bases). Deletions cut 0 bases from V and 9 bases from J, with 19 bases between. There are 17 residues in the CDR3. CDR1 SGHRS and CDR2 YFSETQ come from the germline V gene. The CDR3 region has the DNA TGCGCCAGCAGCTTGGATCGAACGGGACATAGGCCTTCACCCCTCCACTTT. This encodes CASSLDRTGHRPSPLHF.

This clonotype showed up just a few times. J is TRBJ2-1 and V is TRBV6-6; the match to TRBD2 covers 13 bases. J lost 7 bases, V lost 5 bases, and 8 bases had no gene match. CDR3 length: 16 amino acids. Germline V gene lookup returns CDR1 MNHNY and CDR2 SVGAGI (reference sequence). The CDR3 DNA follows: TGTGCCAGCAGTGGGTTTACTAGCGGGAGGGGAAATGAGCAGTTCTTC. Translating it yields CASSGFTSGRGNEQFF.

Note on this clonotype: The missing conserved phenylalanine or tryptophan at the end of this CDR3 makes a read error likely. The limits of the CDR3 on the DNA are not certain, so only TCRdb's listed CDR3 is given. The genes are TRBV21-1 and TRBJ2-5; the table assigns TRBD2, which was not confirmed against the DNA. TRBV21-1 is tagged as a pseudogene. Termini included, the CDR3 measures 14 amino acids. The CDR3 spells CASSGRDCLWEQYV.

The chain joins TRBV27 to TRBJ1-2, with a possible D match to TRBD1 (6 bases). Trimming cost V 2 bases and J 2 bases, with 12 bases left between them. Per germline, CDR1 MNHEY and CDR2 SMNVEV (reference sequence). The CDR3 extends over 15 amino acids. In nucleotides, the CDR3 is TGTGCCAGCAGTTTAAGGGGGACTGTGAACTATGGCTACACCTTC. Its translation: CASSLRGTVNYGYTF.

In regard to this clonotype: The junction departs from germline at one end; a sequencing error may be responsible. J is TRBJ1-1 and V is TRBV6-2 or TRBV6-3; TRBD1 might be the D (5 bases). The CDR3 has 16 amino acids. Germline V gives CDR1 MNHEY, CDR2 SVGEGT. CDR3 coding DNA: TGTGCCAGCAGTTACGTTACCACGACGATAGGGACTGCAGCTTTCTTT. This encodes CASSYVTTTIGTAAFF.

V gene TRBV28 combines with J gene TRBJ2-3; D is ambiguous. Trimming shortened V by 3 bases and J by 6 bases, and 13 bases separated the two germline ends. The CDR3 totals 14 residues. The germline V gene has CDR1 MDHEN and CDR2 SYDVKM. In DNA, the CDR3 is TGTGCCAGCAGTTTTAGTGCCGAGCCCGATACGCAGTATTTT. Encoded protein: CASSFSAEPDTQYF.

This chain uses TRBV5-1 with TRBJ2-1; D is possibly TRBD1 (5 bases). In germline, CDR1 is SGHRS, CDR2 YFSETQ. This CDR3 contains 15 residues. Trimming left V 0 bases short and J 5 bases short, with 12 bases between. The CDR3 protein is CASSLGQFSHNEQFF. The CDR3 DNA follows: TGCGCCAGCAGCTTGGGACAGTTTTCCCACAATGAGCAGTTCTTC. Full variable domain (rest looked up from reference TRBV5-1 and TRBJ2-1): KAGVTQTPRYLIKTRGQQVTLSCSPISGHRSVSWYQQTPGQGLQFLFEYFSETQRNKGNFPGRFSGRQFSNSRSEMNVSTLELGDSALYLCASSLGQFSHNEQFFGPGTRLTVL.

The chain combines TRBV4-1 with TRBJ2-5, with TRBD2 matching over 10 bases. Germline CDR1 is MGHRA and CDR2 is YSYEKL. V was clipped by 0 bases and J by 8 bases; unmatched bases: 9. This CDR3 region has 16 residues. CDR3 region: CASSQEGTSGIGTQYF. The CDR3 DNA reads TGCGCCAGCAGCCAAGAAGGCACTAGCGGGATAGGAACCCAGTACTTC.

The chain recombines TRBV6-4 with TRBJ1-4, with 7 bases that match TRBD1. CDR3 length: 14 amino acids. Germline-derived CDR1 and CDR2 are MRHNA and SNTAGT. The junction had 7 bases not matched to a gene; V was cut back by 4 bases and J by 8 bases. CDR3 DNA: TGTGCCAGCAGTGCCGACAGGGTACACGAAAAACTGTTTTTT. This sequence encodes CASSADRVHEKLFF.